The T cell receptor (beta chain) described here comes from a study of T cell responses to AZD1222 COVID-19 vaccine. Study results and caveats: It should be noted that donors were predominantly white British and more often female, and clonal diversity was possibly underestimated. Reports indicate that nearly half of spike-specific TCRs are directed at unmutated variant regions.

The germline V gene encodes CDR1 SGHAT and CDR2 FQDESV (reference sequence). V was clipped by 1 base and J by 6 bases, with 10 bases between them. This CDR3 contains 14 residues. Details on this clone: Its target is not known.

Clones were sequenced by immunoSEQ multiplex PCR, and TCRdb holds only the in-frame ones, with some missing. The profile shows approximately 130,000 clones, about 85% of them singletons. This chain uses TRBV11-1 with TRBJ2-1; D unresolved. The clonotype originates from an adult who received the AZD1222 COVID-19 vaccine. The source material was peripheral blood, sampled 28 days after the second AZD1222 dose. CDR3 residues: CASSLGARGNEQFF. The CDR3 bases are TGTGCCAGCAGCTTAGGTGCGCGAGGCAATGAGCAGTTCTTC.